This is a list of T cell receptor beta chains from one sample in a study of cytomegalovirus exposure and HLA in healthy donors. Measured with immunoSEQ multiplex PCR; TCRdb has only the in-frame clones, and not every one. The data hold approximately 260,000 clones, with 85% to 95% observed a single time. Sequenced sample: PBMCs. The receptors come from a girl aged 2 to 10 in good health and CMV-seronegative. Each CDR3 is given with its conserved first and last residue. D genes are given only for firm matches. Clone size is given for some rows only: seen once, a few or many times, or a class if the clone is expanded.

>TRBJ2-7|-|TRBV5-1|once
CASSSPSSYEQYF
TGCGCCAGCAGCAGCCCTTCCTCCTACGAGCAGTACTTC
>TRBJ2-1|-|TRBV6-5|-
CASSWGVNTEQFF
TGTGCCAGCAGTTGGGGGGTTAACACTGAGCAGTTCTTC
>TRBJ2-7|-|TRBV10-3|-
CAIRDSPRSYEQYF
TGTGCCATCAGGGACAGCCCCCGGTCCTACGAGCAGTACTTC
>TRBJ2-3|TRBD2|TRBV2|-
CASEWGLAGGYF
TGTGCCAGCGAGTGGGGACTAGCGGGAGGGTATTTT
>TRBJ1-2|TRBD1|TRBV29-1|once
CSVDTGESGYTF
TGCAGCGTGGATACAGGGGAGAGTGGCTACACCTTC
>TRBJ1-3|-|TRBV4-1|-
CASSQGSSIAGSGNTIYF
TGCGCCAGCAGCCAAGGGTCTTCCATAGCGGGCTCTGGAAACACCATATATTTT
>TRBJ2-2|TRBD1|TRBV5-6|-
CASSLGQGFGGELFF
TGTGCCAGCAGCTTGGGACAGGGATTTGGCGGGGAGCTGTTTTTT
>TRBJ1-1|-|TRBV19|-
CASSIVANTEAFF
TGTGCCAGTAGTATAGTGGCGAACACTGAAGCTTTCTTT
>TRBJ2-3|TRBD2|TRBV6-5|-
CASSYSLAGGPNTQYF
TGTGCCAGCAGTTACTCACTAGCGGGAGGGCCAAATACGCAGTATTTT
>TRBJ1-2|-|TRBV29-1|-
CSVRYGAYGYTF
TGCAGCGTTAGGTATGGGGCTTATGGCTACACCTTC
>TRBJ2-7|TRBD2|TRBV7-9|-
CASSGGGYEQYF
TGTGCCAGCAGCGGGGGAGGGTACGAGCAGTACTTC
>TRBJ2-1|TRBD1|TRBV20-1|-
CSADRWDEQFF
TGCAGTGCGGACAGGTGGGATGAGCAGTTCTTC
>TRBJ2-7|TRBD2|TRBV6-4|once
CASKVLAGATYEQYF
TGTGCCAGCAAGGTCCTAGCGGGAGCCACCTACGAGCAGTACTTC
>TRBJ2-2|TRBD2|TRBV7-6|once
CASSLRLAGASTGELFF
TGTGCCAGCAGCTTACGGCTAGCGGGGGCCAGCACCGGGGAGCTGTTTTTT
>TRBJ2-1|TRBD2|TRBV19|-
CASSITAGAYNEQFF
TGTGCCAGTAGTATTACAGCGGGAGCCTACAATGAGCAGTTCTTC
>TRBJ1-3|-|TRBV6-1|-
CASSEAIGAPGNTIYF
TGTGCCAGCAGTGAAGCAATCGGAGCTCCTGGAAACACCATATATTTT
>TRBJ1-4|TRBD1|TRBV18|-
CASSQGTGFNEKLFF
TGTGCCAGCTCACAGGGGACAGGATTTAATGAAAAACTGTTTTTT
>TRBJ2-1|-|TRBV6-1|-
CASSVWRDSSDEQFF
TGTGCCAGCAGTGTATGGCGGGATAGTTCTGATGAGCAGTTCTTC
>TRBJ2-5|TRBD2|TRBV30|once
CAWSALAGGQETQYF
TGTGCCTGGAGTGCACTAGCGGGGGGACAAGAGACCCAGTACTTC
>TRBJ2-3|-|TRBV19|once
CASSIAGTDTQYF
TGTGCCAGTAGTATAGCGGGCACAGATACGCAGTATTTT
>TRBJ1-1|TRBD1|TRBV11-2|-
CASSSSRDRDVFF
TGTGCCAGCAGCTCCTCCCGGGACAGGGATGTTTTCTTT
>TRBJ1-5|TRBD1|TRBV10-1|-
CASSGSTGDQPQHF
TGCGCCAGCAGTGGGTCTACAGGGGATCAGCCCCAGCATTTT
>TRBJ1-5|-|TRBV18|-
CASSPLEIQPQHF
TGTGCCAGCTCACCACTCGAGATCCAGCCCCAGCATTTT
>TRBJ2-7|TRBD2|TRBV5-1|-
CASSQPSGSSYEQYF
TGCGCCAGCAGCCAGCCTAGCGGGAGTTCCTACGAGCAGTACTTC
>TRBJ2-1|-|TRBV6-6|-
CASSYGGGSSYNEQFF
TGTGCCAGCAGTTACGGTGGGGGGTCATCCTACAATGAGCAGTTCTTC
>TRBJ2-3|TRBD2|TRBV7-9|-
CASSFGTGLAGGYTDTQYF
TGTGCCAGCAGCTTCGGCACCGGACTAGCGGGAGGGTACACAGATACGCAGTATTTT
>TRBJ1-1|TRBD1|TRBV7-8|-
CASSEQGNMNTEAFF
TGTGCCAGCTCTGAACAGGGGAATATGAACACTGAAGCTTTCTTT
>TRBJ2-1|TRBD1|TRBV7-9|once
CASSQGQGRYNEQFF
TGTGCCAGCAGCCAAGGACAGGGCAGGTATAATGAGCAGTTCTTC
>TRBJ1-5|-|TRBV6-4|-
CASSGSPTTRKRHF
TGTGCCAGCAGTGGCTCACCTACGACTCGAAAACGGCATTTT
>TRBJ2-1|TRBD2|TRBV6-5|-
CASSPSGNGNEQFF
TGTGCCAGCAGTCCTAGCGGGAATGGCAATGAGCAGTTCTTC
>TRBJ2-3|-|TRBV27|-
CASSLRTATDTQYF
TGTGCCAGCAGTTTAAGGACAGCCACAGATACGCAGTATTTT
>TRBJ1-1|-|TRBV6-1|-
CASEQSMNTEAFF
TGTGCCAGCGAACAGAGTATGAACACTGAAGCTTTCTTT
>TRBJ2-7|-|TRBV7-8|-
CASSSGPAGAYEQYF
TGTGCCAGCAGCTCAGGCCCCGCAGGGGCCTACGAGCAGTACTTC
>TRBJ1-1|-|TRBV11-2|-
CASCPGLNTEAFF
TGTGCCAGCTGCCCGGGATTGAACACTGAAGCTTTCTTT
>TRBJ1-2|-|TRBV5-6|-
CASSLQTATYGYTF
TGTGCCAGCAGCCTTCAGACAGCGACCTATGGCTACACCTTC
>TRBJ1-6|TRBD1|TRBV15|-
CATSRFRRQGAYSPLHF
TGTGCCACCAGCAGATTCCGTCGACAGGGGGCTTATTCACCCCTCCACTTT